The 10 T cell receptor beta chains below all came from one sample that was sequenced in a study of cytomegalovirus exposure and HLA in healthy donors. PCR amplification relied on 60 Vbeta primers (plus 13 Jbeta primers). Libraries were prepared by immunoSEQ multiplex PCR; TCRdb keeps only in-frame clonotypes and omits some of them. Of about 86,000 clones listed, approximately 81% are singletons. Sequencing was performed on PBMCs. All receptors derive from a woman in her forties or fifties in good health and CMV-seropositive.

The genes are TRBV7-2 and TRBJ1-3; 8 bases map to TRBD1. Germline CDR1 SGHTA, CDR2 FQGNSA. This CDR3 spans 16 amino acids. The V segment lost 5 bases and the J segment 7 bases; nucleotides outside the gene matches: 13. CDR3 amino acids: CASSILATGGSNTIYF. As DNA, the CDR3 is TGTGCCAGCAGCATCCTGGCCACAGGGGGAAGCAACACCATATATTTT.

J is TRBJ1-2 and V is TRBV25-1; TRBD1 is a possible D gene (5 bases). Trimming shortened V by 1 base and J by 7 bases, and 19 bases separated the two germline ends. Germline V gives CDR1 MGHDK, CDR2 SYGVNS. The CDR3 is 16 residues long. CDR3 amino acids: CASSESRDRRFAGYTF. CDR3 DNA: TGTGCCAGCAGTGAATCGCGGGACCGGAGGTTTGCTGGCTACACCTTC.

The chain uses TRBV18 and TRBJ1-1, with D perhaps TRBD1 (5 bases). Germline V gene data show CDR1 as KGHSH and CDR2 as LQKENI. V was trimmed by 2 bases and J by 6 bases, leaving 13 bases between them. CDR3 length: 14 residues. The CDR3 bases are TGTGCCAGCTCACCAGGGACGGGAGGCTCTGAAGCTTTCTTT. This codes for CASSPGTGGSEAFF. Full variable domain (outside the CDR3, taken from reference TRBV18 and TRBJ1-1): NAGVMQNPRHLVRRRGQEARLRCSPMKGHSHVYWYRQLPEEGLKFMVYLQKENIIDESGMPKERFSAEFPKEGPSILRIQQVVRGDSAAYFCASSPGTGGSEAFFGQGTRLTVV.

This chain connects TRBV5-6 to TRBJ2-7; a possible D gene is TRBD1 (6 bases). There are 15 residues in the CDR3. V lost 0 bases to trimming and J lost 0 bases, with 10 bases between them. Per germline, CDR1 SGHDT and CDR2 YYEEEE. The CDR3 here is CASSLVQGGSYEQYF. The CDR3 DNA follows: TGTGCCAGCAGCTTGGTACAGGGCGGCTCCTACGAGCAGTACTTC.

The chain uses TRBV2 and TRBJ2-4; 9 bases are shared with TRBD2. This CDR3 spans 16 amino acids. The germline V gene encodes CDR1 SNHLY and CDR2 FYNNEI. V shed 6 bases and J 0 bases; nucleotides not matched to a gene: 6. The CDR3 nucleotides are TGTGCCAGCAGCATTAGTAGCGGGGGAGCCAAAAACATTCAGTACTTC. Translating it yields CASSISSGGAKNIQYF.

The chain recombines TRBV30 with TRBJ1-3, with 9 bases fitting TRBD1. CDR3 length equals 14 residues. The V gene end was trimmed by 1 base and the J gene end by 8 bases; junction bases not matched to a gene: 6. Per germline, CDR1 GTSNPN and CDR2 SVGIG (reference sequence). CDR3 in DNA: TGTGCCTGGAGTGCCGGACAGGGGCAGGACACCATATATTTT. Residues: CAWSAGQGQDTIYF.

The chain has TRBV6-5 and TRBJ2-1, with 10 positions matching TRBD2. Germline CDR1 is MNHEY and CDR2 is SVGAGI. CDR3 length: 16 amino acids. J lost 1 base, V lost 2 bases, and 2 bases had no gene match. CDR3 sequence reads: CASSYLAGASYNEQFF. The CDR3 DNA reads as TGTGCCAGCAGTTACCTAGCGGGGGCATCCTACAATGAGCAGTTCTTC.

This clone was seen once. Written as DNA, the CDR3 is TGTGCCAGCAGCCACAGAGGACAAACCTACGAGCAGTACTTC. It yields the protein CASSHRGQTYEQYF. This chain joins TRBV7-6 and TRBJ2-7, with a tentative D call TRBD1 (5 bases). The V gene lost 5 bases and the J gene lost 2 bases, with 13 bases spanning the gap. Per the germline V gene, CDR1 is SGHVS and CDR2 is FNYEAQ. The CDR3 runs to 14 residues.

V is TRBV6-5 and J is TRBJ1-4; 7 bases align to TRBD1. CDR1 and CDR2 from the germline V gene are MNHEY and SVGAGI. The CDR3 spans 13 residues. The trim removed 6 bases at V and 6 bases at J, leaving 4 bases unmatched. CDR3 DNA sequence: TGTGCCAGCAGAACCGGACAGGATGAAAAACTGTTTTTT. Residues: CASRTGQDEKLFF.

This clone was seen a handful of times. Other DNA sequences in the same sample also yield this CDR3. The chain links TRBV2 to TRBJ2-5; D is ambiguous. The CDR3 has 11 residues. Trimming took off 3 bases at V and 4 bases at J, with 3 bases between the two ends. CDR1 and CDR2 from the germline V gene are SNHLY and FYNNEI. The chain's CDR3 is CASSDRETQYF. As DNA, the CDR3 is TGTGCCAGCAGTGACAGAGAGACCCAGTACTTC.